This record covers a single TCR beta chain. This specimen comes from a study of CD8+ T cells in alopecia areata. Sample treatment: oral pan-JAK inhibitor, 5-10 mg twice daily. Punch biopsies of lesional scalp, plus peripheral blood, were taken from alopecia areata patients. Sorting of CD4+ and CD8+ T cells was performed on PBMCs. Investigators isolated RNA and reverse transcribed it into cDNA to act as the sequencing template. Produced via immunoSEQ multiplex PCR; TCRdb's table is partial and in-frame only. The sample records over 150,000 clones, less than 70% being singletons. The sample was CD4+ T cells sorted from blood, taken at week 24, from a patient treated with tofacitinib. The TCR originated in a human donor with alopecia areata.

Written as DNA, the CDR3 is TGTGCCAGCAGCTCCACAGGGGGACTGAATTCACCCCTCCACTTT. Translated: CASSSTGGLNSPLHF. The chain uses TRBV7-3 and TRBJ1-6, with TRBD1 matching over 8 bases. The V and J ends lost 4 bases and 7 bases, in that order; junction bases with no gene match: 6. The germline CDR1 and CDR2 sequences are SGHTA and FQGTGA. This CDR3 is 15 amino acids long.